One TCR beta chain is described in this entry. In the PCR, 60 Vbeta and 13 Jbeta primers were used. Only in-frame clones appear in the TCRdb table, and some are missing; sequencing was by immunoSEQ multiplex PCR. The sample has approximately 97,000 clones, approximately 85% seen once. The data belong to a study of cytomegalovirus exposure and HLA in healthy donors. This clonotype was obtained from a man in his forties in good health and CMV-seropositive. The sequenced material came from PBMCs.

The DNA of the CDR3 is TGTGCCAGCAGTTACGGGGGCTGGACAGATACGCAGTATTTT. It specifies CASSYGGWTDTQYF. The chain uses TRBV6-5 and TRBJ2-3, with D tentatively TRBD1 (6 bases). Trimming took 2 bases from V and 3 from J, leaving 9 bases between them. Germline V CDR1 and CDR2: MNHEY, SVGAGI. CDR3 length equals 14 residues.